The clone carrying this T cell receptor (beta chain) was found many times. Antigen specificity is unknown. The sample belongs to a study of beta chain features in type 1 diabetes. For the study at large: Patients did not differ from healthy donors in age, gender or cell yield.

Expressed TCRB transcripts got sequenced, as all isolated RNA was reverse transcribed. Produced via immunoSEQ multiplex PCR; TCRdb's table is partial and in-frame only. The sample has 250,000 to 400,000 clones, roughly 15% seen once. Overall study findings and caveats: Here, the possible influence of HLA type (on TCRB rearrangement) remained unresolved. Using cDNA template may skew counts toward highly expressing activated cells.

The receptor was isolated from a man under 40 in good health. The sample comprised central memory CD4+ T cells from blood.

CDR3 amino acids: CASSQDMRFSGTDTQYF. The CDR3 DNA reads TGTGCCAGCAGCCAAGATATGAGGTTTAGTGGCACAGATACGCAGTATTTT. The V call is TRBV14, the J call TRBJ2-3; no clear D. Deletions cut 0 bases from V and 1 base from J, with 14 bases between. The germline V gene encodes CDR1 SGHDN and CDR2 FVKESK. The CDR3 length is 17 residues.